The rows below give T cell receptor beta chains drawn from one sample of a study of T cells in Graves' hyperthyroidism and ophthalmopathy. One entry per CDR3 protein, called by TCRdb with MiXCR from the multiplex PCR reads. The sample yields 250,000 to 350,000 distinct CDR3 sequences, roughly 22% seen once. The sequenced material came from blood. Receptors originate from a man aged 25-40 years with Graves' ophthalmopathy. CDR3s include the opening cysteine and the closing phenylalanine or tryptophan. Each record gives: clone size, D gene, J gene, V gene, CDR3 DNA, CDR3 protein. A D gene is named only where the DNA matches it firmly. Size is stated for part of the rows, as once, few or many counts, or as a class when the clone is expanded.

>many|NA|TRBJ1-5|TRBV30
TGTGCCTGGAGTGATGGGAATCAGCCCCAGCATTTT
CAWSDGNQPQHF
>NA|NA|TRBJ2-2|TRBV10-1
TGCGCCAGCAGACCGGCGCTAAGCACCGGGGAGCTGTTTTTT
CASRPALSTGELFF
>few|NA|TRBJ2-7|TRBV7-7
TGTGCTAGCACCTACTTAGGGGACTACGAGCAGTACTTC
CASTYLGDYEQYF
>many|NA|TRBJ2-3|TRBV5-5
TGTGCCAGCTCCCGGGGGGCGGATTCGGATACGCAGTATTTT
CASSRGADSDTQYF
>NA|NA|TRBJ1-4|TRBV19
TGTGCACGACTCGAAGAAAAACTGTTTTTT
CARLEEKLFF
>many|NA|TRBJ1-2|TRBV28
TGTGCCAGCAGTTTGAGACAGCTGGGTGGCTACACCTTC
CASSLRQLGGYTF
>many|TRBD1|TRBJ2-5|TRBV6-1
TGTGCCATCGCCCGGGACAGTCAAGAGACCCAGTACTTC
CAIARDSQETQYF
>few|TRBD2|TRBJ2-1|TRBV20-1
TGCAGTGCTAGAGGTAGCGGGGACAATGAGCAGTTCTTC
CSARGSGDNEQFF
>few|NA|TRBJ2-1|TRBV12-3/TRBV12-4
TGTGCCAGCAGTAGTTCCCAAAATTTGGGCCCCCAACCACAGTTCTTC
CASSSSQNLGPQPQFF
>NA|NA|TRBJ2-5|TRBV7-2
TGTGCCAGCAGCTTATTCGCTAGCCGGGACCAAGAGACCCAGTACTTC
CASSLFASRDQETQYF